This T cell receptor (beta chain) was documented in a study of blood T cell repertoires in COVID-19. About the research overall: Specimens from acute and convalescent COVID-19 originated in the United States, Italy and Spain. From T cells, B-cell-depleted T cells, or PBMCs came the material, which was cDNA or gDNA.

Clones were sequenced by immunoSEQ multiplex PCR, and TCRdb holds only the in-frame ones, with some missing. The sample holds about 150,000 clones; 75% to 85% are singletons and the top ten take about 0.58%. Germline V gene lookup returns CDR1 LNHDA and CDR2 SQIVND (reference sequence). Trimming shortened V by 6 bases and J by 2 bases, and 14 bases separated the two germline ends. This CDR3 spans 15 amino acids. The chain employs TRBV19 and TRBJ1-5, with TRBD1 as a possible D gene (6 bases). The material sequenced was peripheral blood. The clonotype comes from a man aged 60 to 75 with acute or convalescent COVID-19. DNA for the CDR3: TGTGCCAGTAGGAAAGGGGGTCGAGGCAATCAGCCCCAGCATTTT. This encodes CASRKGGRGNQPQHF.